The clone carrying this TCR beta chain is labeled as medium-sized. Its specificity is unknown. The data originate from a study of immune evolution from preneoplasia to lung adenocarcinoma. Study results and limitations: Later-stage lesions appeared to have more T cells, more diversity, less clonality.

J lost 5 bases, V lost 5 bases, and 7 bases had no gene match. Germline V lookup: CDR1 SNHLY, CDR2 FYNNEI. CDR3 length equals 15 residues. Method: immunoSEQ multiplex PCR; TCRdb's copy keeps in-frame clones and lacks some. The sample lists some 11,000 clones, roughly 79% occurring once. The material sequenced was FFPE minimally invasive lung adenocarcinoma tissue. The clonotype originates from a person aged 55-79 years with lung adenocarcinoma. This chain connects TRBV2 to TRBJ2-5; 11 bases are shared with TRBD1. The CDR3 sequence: CASSPGQGDRETQYF. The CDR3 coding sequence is TGTGCCAGCAGTCCGGGACAGGGGGATCGGGAGACCCAGTACTTC.